This T cell receptor (beta chain) was sequenced for a study of prognosis after radiotherapy for stage I lung cancer. V lost 5 bases and J lost 5; bases outside the gene matches: 10. Germline loops: CDR1 KGHSH, CDR2 LQKENI. The CDR3 has 17 amino acids. Amplicons of TCR beta CDR3 were generated from genomic DNA by two-round multiplex PCR. The first round of PCR was done with primers that matched each TRBV and TRBJ gene. MiXCR, applied by TCRdb to the multiplex PCR reads, yields one record per CDR3 protein. The profile shows approximately 41,000 distinct CDR3 sequences, less than 25% of them singletons. Sequencing used PBMCs, obtained before or after stereotactic body radiation therapy (not recorded which). The origin of this receptor is a donor at least 50 years old with non-small cell lung cancer. This chain links TRBV18 with TRBJ2-7, with 15 bases fitting TRBD2. The CDR3 region is CASSFQRTSGRAHEQYF. CDR3 bases: TGTGCCAGCTCATTCCAGCGGACTAGCGGGAGGGCCCACGAGCAGTACTTC.